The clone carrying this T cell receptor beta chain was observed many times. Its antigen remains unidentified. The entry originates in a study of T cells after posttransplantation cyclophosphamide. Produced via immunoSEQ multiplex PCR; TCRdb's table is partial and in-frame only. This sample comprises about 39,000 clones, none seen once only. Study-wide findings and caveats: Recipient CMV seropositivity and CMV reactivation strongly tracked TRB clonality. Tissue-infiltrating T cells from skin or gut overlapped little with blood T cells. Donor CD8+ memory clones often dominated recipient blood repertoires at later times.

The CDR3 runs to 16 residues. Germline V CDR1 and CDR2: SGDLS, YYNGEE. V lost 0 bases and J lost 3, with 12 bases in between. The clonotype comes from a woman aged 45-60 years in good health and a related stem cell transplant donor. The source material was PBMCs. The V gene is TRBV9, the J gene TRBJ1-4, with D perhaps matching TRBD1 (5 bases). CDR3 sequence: CASSVVEVRANEKLFF. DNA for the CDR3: TGTGCCAGCAGCGTAGTTGAGGTCAGGGCTAATGAAAAACTGTTTTTT.